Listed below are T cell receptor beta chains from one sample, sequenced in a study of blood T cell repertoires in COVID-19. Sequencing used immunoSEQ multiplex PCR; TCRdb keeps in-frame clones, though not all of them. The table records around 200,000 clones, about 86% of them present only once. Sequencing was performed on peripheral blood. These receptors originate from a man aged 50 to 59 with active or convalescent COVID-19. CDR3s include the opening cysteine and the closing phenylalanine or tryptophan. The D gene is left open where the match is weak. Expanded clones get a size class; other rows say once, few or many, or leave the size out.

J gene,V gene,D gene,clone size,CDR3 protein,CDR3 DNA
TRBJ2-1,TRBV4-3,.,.,CASSQGGLRVYNEQFF,TGCGCCAGCAGCCAAGGTGGGTTGCGGGTTTACAATGAGCAGTTCTTC
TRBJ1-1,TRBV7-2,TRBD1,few,CASTIAGGLNTEAFF,TGTGCCAGCACTATAGCAGGGGGGCTGAACACTGAAGCTTTCTTT
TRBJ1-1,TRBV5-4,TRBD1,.,CASSSRDRGSNTEAFF,TGTGCCAGCAGCTCCCGGGACAGGGGATCGAACACTGAAGCTTTCTTT
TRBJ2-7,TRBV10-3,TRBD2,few,CAISESQRLAGTYEQYF,TGTGCCATCAGTGAGTCGCAAAGACTAGCGGGCACCTACGAGCAGTACTTC
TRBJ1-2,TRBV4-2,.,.,CASSQTPGNRKNGYTF,TGTGCCAGCAGCCAAACCCCAGGGAATAGGAAAAATGGCTACACCTTC
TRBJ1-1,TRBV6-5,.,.,CASRSRVGTEAFF,TGTGCCAGCAGGTCCAGGGTGGGCACTGAAGCTTTCTTT
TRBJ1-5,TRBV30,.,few,CAWSVGGGNQPQHF,TGTGCCTGGAGTGTAGGGGGGGGCAATCAGCCCCAGCATTTT
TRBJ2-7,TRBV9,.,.,CASVPTRNRGYEQYF,TGTGCCAGCGTACCGACCAGGAACCGTGGGTACGAGCAGTACTTC
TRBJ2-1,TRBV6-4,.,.,CASSVEGGNRNEQFF,TGTGCCAGCAGTGTTGAGGGGGGGAACAGAAATGAGCAGTTCTTC
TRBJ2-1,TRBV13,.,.,CASTPGSGSEQFF,TGTGCCAGCACCCCCGGTTCGGGATCCGAGCAGTTCTTC
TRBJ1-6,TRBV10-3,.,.,CATAATSSGASSYNSPLHF,TGTGCCACCGCCGCCACGTCGTCAGGGGCGAGCTCCTATAATTCACCCCTCCACTTT
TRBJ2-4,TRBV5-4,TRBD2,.,CASSRGGEGVKNIQYF,TGTGCCAGCAGCAGGGGAGGGGAAGGGGTCAAAAACATTCAGTACTTC
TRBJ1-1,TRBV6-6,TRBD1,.,CASSKSRGSRNTEAFF,TGTGCCAGCAGTAAAAGCAGGGGGTCGAGGAACACTGAAGCTTTCTTT
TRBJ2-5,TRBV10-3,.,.,CAISDPVVVQETQYF,TGTGCCATCAGTGACCCCGTGGTAGTACAAGAGACCCAGTACTTC
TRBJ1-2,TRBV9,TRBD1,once,CASSVPQQGGGYTF,TGTGCCAGCAGCGTACCCCAGCAGGGGGGTGGCTACACCTTC